The subject of this entry is one T cell receptor (beta chain). Its antigen remains unidentified. No base quality information exists; no much larger clone differs at one position. This specimen comes from a study of blood T cell repertoires in COVID-19 (dated by TCRdb to the early 2020s). Background for the entire study: Collaborator samples came from the United States, Italy and Spain and covered acute and convalescent phases of COVID-19. The samples were drawn from two sources: the first 160 participants of the ongoing ImmuneRACE study, and 950 to 1,500 subjects contributed by 6 global collaborators. The sample metadata nearly always contained a de-identified subject ID, COVID-19 status, age in years and sex. Deeply sampled blood TCRbeta repertoires from subjects exposed to, actively infected with, or recovered from COVID-19 were included in the dataset. The repertoires were released in a freely available public database intended as a resource for research on the immune response to SARS-CoV-2. HLA class I and class II types, where available, came from metadata supplied by the sample provider rather than from assay-based typing. The prospective study material was composed of cDNA or gDNA derived from T cells, B-cell-depleted T cells, or PBMCs.

Whole blood was collected in K2EDTA tubes by collaborating institutions according to the institutions' own protocols. For TCRbeta analysis, collaborators shipped samples in one of three forms: frozen whole blood, isolated PBMCs, or DNA extracted from either of those sample types. Summary of the overall study and its limitations: How much clinical and demographic metadata was included differed by source and by participant, and the metadata was provided uncurated.

TCRbeta CDR3 regions were amplified from genomic DNA by means of the immunoSEQ Assay, a bias-controlled multiplex PCR. The source study handled its data this way. Nucleated cell counts per sample were estimated from amplification of reference gene primers within the assay. To quantify the absolute abundance of each unique TCRbeta CDR3 rearrangement, sequence reads were collapsed and filtered. Productive Simpson clonality was computed per sample as the square root of Simpson's diversity index over productive rearrangements. What TCRdb holds here is the immuneACCESS table cut down to in-frame rearrangements. Part of the clones is not present; checked against another copy, under half of the missing clones reflect an unresolved V gene, and the others are unexplained. The DNA was the basis for D and trimming; V, J and clone size are from that table. The sample has 150,000 or so clones on record, almost 70% of them singletons. The top ten clonotypes cover under 2.5% of the sample.

Via the germline V gene (reference sequence), CDR1 is LNHNV and CDR2 YYDKDF. The CDR3 measures 14 amino acids from cysteine to phenylalanine. Only the CDR3 region is kept as DNA, spanning 42 bases read in frame from base 1. The junction carries 13 bases between V and J, which are trimmed by 4 bases and 4 bases respectively. Recombination joined TRBV15 with TRBJ1-2; the D gene is perhaps TRBD1, from 5 matching bases. This TCR was sampled from a woman in her seventies with acute or convalescent COVID-19. Sequenced: peripheral blood. The nucleotide sequence is given as TGTGCCACCAGCATTCAGGACAAGACCTATGGCTACACCTTC. Translated, it reads CATSIQDKTYGYTF.